This T cell receptor beta chain was identified during a study of lung T cells in sarcoidosis with Löfgren's syndrome. Looking at the study overall: Löfgren's syndrome patients were the main repertoire analysis focus.

This clonotype has at least ten counts. Its antigen remains unidentified. At one end the junction does not follow the germline gene, possibly because of a read error. Findings of the study overall: Versus controls, Löfgren's syndrome patients reportedly showed TRAV12-1 and TRBV2 as most expanded. In alpha-beta pairs, TRAV12-1 favored TRBV2, and their CDR3s were homologous. Shared TRAV12-1 and TRBV2 CDR3 motifs were reported across several patients.

Via MiXCR, TCRdb re-called the reads, giving one row per CDR3 protein. The sample includes around 60,000 distinct CDR3 sequences, around 20% of them seen just once. The CDR3 totals 20 residues. CDR1 SGHTA and CDR2 FQGNSA come from the germline V gene. This TCR was sampled from a human donor with sarcoidosis (Löfgren's syndrome or another form), or a control subject (not recorded which). The chain has TRBV7-2 and TRBJ2-5; 9 bases agree with TRBD2. The sequencing sample was made of CD4+ T cells from PBMCs. The CDR3 nucleotides are TGTGCCAGCAGCACGCCCTCAGGACGGGGGACTAGCCCGCTCCAAAAGACCCAGTACTTC. Amino acids: CASSTPSGRGTSPLQKTQYF.